This T cell receptor beta chain was profiled in a study of regulatory T cells in long-lasting Graves disease (dated by TCRdb to 2020 to 2022). Regarding the research as a whole: Persistent Graves' disease was defined as persistently positive TSH receptor autoantibodies together with antithyroid drug treatment for over 5 years. Persistent Graves' disease patients were compared with newly diagnosed Graves' disease patients by peripheral blood TCR sequencing and RNA sequencing. The study was registered as a clinical trial and conducted in China. TCR sequencing covered roughly 13 persistent and approximately 20 newly diagnosed Graves' disease patients, around 33 samples in total. On average, persistent Graves' disease patients in the clinical cohort had been on antithyroid drugs for around ten years. Results the study describes overall, beyond this receptor: Lower TCR Shannon entropy and fewer highly expanded clones were observed in persistent Graves' disease patients than in newly diagnosed patients, which suggested clonal expansion. Peripheral blood alone was examined, since thyroid tissue, which constituted the primary lesion, could not be accessed. Preferential use of TRBV28, TRBJ1-2 and TRBJ2-5 was observed in persistent disease, whereas TRBV20-1 and TRBJ2-1 were favored in newly diagnosed disease. As a limitation, the authors acknowledged that the small sample size may reduce accuracy. Patients with persistent disease shared more public clonotypes (about 2,700) than newly diagnosed patients did (approximately 1,000). Only the TCR beta chain was sequenced and analyzed.

There are many counts of this clonotype. Its antigen is still unknown. No per-base quality is available; no much larger clone lies one base away. Per the publication, the time point label means: persistent/refractory GD, antithyroid drugs over 5 years with positive TRAb. RNA was extracted from PBMCs in TRIzol for both TCR sequencing and RNA sequencing. The diagnosis of Graves' disease followed American Thyroid Association guidelines. The patients came from an endocrinology department in Xi'an, China. Each patient gave around 9.2 milliliters of peripheral blood, collected in an EDTA anticoagulant tube. Ficoll Paque Plus density gradient separation was used to isolate PBMCs, and no additional T cell sorting was done. An Agilent 2100 Bioanalyzer and agarose gel were used to check RNA quality, while a NanoDrop 2000 measured RNA concentration. Relative to germline, V is 2 bases shorter and J is 3 bases shorter, with 14 bases between their ends. CDR1 and CDR2 were assigned from the germline V gene (reference sequence) as SGHNT and YYREEE. From the cysteine through the phenylalanine, the CDR3 covers 15 amino acids. Only CDR3 DNA remains: 45 bases, in frame from the first base.

The receptor library was made with multiplex PCR. TCRdb records Illumina HiSeq 4000 as the sequencer. iRepertoire HTBI primers and Arm-PCR amplification of CDR3 regions were used to construct TCR beta libraries. Before sequencing, the PCR products underwent gel purification. As for the original processing: Gene usage analysis of CDR3 amino acid clonotypes relied on the roughly 64 TRBV and over 13 TRBJ segments identified across samples. Filtered high-quality paired reads were merged into contigs using COPE and FqMerger. BLAST was used to align contigs to IMGT TRBV, TRBD and TRBJ reference genes, and CDR3 was defined according to IMGT. Clonotypes above 0.1% frequency were classified as highly expanded clones. Shannon entropy was used to measure repertoire diversity, and the Gini coefficient was used to measure V-J evenness. Clonotypes shared by more than one individual were considered public. TCRdb reran the public reads through fastp at Q25 and MiXCR, keeping productive beta chains. Each CDR3 protein gets just one entry, which takes the most common genes and DNA from the rows behind it. None of the V and J calls come from the authors' own analysis; TCRdb made them. This sample comprises around 460,000 distinct CDR3 sequences, roughly 21% of them detected only once. The ten largest clones take up roughly 7.1% of the sample.

The clonotype originates from a female donor with Graves disease. Source: peripheral blood mononuclear cells (PBMCs), taken when the disease was refractory, from a patient treated with antithyroid drugs. This sequence uses TRBV5-4 and TRBJ2-5; the D gene is perhaps TRBD1, from 7 matching bases. The nucleotide sequence is given as TGTGCCAGCAGCTTAGGAGGGGACAGCAAAGAGACCCAGTACTTC. Its protein product is CASSLGGDSKETQYF.